A single sample gave rise to the 29 T cell receptor beta chains below, sequenced in a study of blood T cell repertoires in COVID-19. The assay was immunoSEQ multiplex PCR, and TCRdb's table has in-frame clones only and misses some. The data show 15,000 to 20,000 clones, 87% seen once. The source material was peripheral blood. The receptors were sampled from a human donor in a cohort sampled during active COVID-19.

The rearrangement joins TRBV6-5 to TRBJ1-2; D call uncertain. Germline CDR1 and CDR2: MNHEY and SVGAGI. V lost 7 bases and J 1 base, leaving 13 bases between the germline ends. The CDR3 covers 14 residues. The CDR3 region is CASTKTQHNYGYTF. CDR3 DNA: TGTGCCAGCACCAAGACACAGCATAACTATGGCTACACCTTC.

The chain combines TRBV6-5 with TRBJ1-6, with a possible D match to TRBD1 (6 bases). The CDR3 totals 14 residues. Germline V CDR1 and CDR2: MNHEY, SVGAGI. V was cut by 4 bases and J by 8 bases, with 12 bases left in between. As DNA, the CDR3 is TGTGCCAGCAGTTCCCGACAGGCCTATTCACCCCTCCACTTT. It encodes CASSSRQAYSPLHF.

J is TRBJ2-7 and V is TRBV7-3; 8 nucleotides agree with TRBD1. With V trimmed by 5 bases and J by 7 bases, 7 bases remained unmatched. CDR3 length: 13 amino acids. CDR1 and CDR2 from the germline V gene are SGHTA and FQGTGA. In nucleotides, the CDR3 is TGTGCCAGCAGCCCGGGACAGGAAGGGGAGCAGTACTTC. Its translation: CASSPGQEGEQYF.

This chain links TRBV10-2 with TRBJ2-1, with TRBD2 matching over 12 bases. V gave up 7 bases and J gave up 6 bases; unmatched junction bases: 7. Germline CDR1 is WSHSY and CDR2 is SAAADI. The CDR3 runs to 15 residues. CDR3 residues: CASTPSGGDGNEQFF. CDR3 DNA sequence: TGCGCCAGCACTCCTAGCGGGGGGGACGGCAATGAGCAGTTCTTC.

This chain connects TRBV7-9 to TRBJ1-6, with TRBD1 identical over 7 bases. V was clipped by 2 bases and J by 3 bases; unmatched bases: 4. This CDR3 region has 16 residues. Germline CDR1 is SEHNR and CDR2 is FQNEAQ (reference sequence). CDR3 loop: CASSLSRDSYNSPLHF. The CDR3, as DNA: TGTGCCAGCAGCTTATCCCGGGACAGCTATAATTCACCCCTCCACTTT.

The chain joins TRBV5-1 to TRBJ2-4; D is perhaps TRBD1 (6 bases). V dropped 4 bases and J dropped 0 bases, with 11 bases sitting between them. The germline gives CDR1 SGHRS, CDR2 YFSETQ. This CDR3 region has 15 residues. CDR3 nucleotide sequence: TGCGCCAGCAGCCCGGACAGTTTAGCCAAAAACATTCAGTACTTC. It codes for CASSPDSLAKNIQYF.

The chain is built from TRBV3-1 (or the pseudogene TRBV3-2) and TRBJ1-6; D may be TRBD1 (5 bases). Germline V gives CDR1 LGHDT, CDR2 YNNKEL (reference sequence). Trimming removed 3 bases at V and 3 bases at J, with 6 bases between. This CDR3 is built from 14 residues. The CDR3 protein is CASSQQGYNSPLHF. Written as DNA, the CDR3 is TGTGCCAGCAGCCAGCAGGGCTATAATTCACCCCTCCACTTT.

V and J are TRBV6-4 and TRBJ1-5; 10 bases align to TRBD1. The V gene end was trimmed by 6 bases and the J gene end by 5 bases; junction bases not matched to a gene: 16. The germline V gene encodes CDR1 MRHNA and CDR2 SNTAGT. This CDR3 is built from 18 residues. The DNA of the CDR3 is TGTGCCAGCAGAACTCAAAACCGGGACAGGGGATTCGATCAGCCCCAGCATTTT. Its protein is CASRTQNRDRGFDQPQHF.

The gene calls are TRBV15 and TRBJ1-6; no reliable D call. Trimming took 3 bases from V and 8 from J, leaving 8 bases between them. Germline CDR1 and CDR2: LNHNV and YYDKDF (reference sequence). This CDR3 spans 13 amino acids. CDR3 in DNA: TGTGCCACCAGCAGTCGCCCGGATTCACCCCTCCACTTT. Its translation: CATSSRPDSPLHF.

This sequence joins TRBV7-9 and TRBJ2-1, with 7 bases that match TRBD1. This CDR3 has 13 residues. V lost 11 bases, J lost 6 bases, and 10 bases stayed unmatched. Per the germline V gene, CDR1 is SEHNR and CDR2 is FQNEAQ (reference sequence). CDR3 sequence reads: CASSKGALNEQFF. The CDR3 DNA follows: TGTGCCTCATCTAAGGGGGCCCTCAATGAGCAGTTCTTC.

This chain links TRBV2 with TRBJ2-1; no definite D call. Germline CDR1 and CDR2: SNHLY and FYNNEI. V lost 9 bases, J lost 0 bases, and 9 bases lay in between. The CDR3 is made up of 13 amino acids. CDR3 nucleotides: TGTGCCAGTACACAGAGCTCCTACAATGAGCAGTTCTTC. It specifies CASTQSSYNEQFF.

This clone has a single count. V is TRBV7-9 and J is TRBJ2-5; TRBD2 aligns across 13 bases. There are 17 residues in the CDR3. CDR1 and CDR2 from the germline V gene are SEHNR and FQNEAQ (reference sequence). V gave up 1 base and J gave up 1 base; unmatched junction bases: 3. In nucleotides, the CDR3 is TGTGCCAGCAGCTTAGACGGACTAGCGGGGGCCCAAGAGACCCAGTACTTC. Translated, it gives CASSLDGLAGAQETQYF.

V is TRBV6-5 and J is TRBJ2-3, with D tentatively TRBD1 (5 bases). V was trimmed by 0 bases and J by 9 bases, leaving 13 bases between them. The germline gives CDR1 MNHEY, CDR2 SVGAGI. This CDR3 has 14 amino acids. This CDR3 reads CASSYSSGFLTQYF. The CDR3 nucleotides read TGTGCCAGCAGTTACTCTTCAGGGTTTCTAACGCAGTATTTT.

This clone was counted a single time. The V call is TRBV19, the J call TRBJ2-1; 8 bases are a match to TRBD1. The CDR3 covers 15 residues. Looked up from germline, CDR1 is LNHDA and CDR2 is SQIVND (reference sequence). Unmatched junction bases numbered 4, after V lost 6 bases and J lost 0 bases. Written as DNA, the CDR3 is TGTGCCAGTAGAAGGGACAGGAGCTCCTACAATGAGCAGTTCTTC. Translated: CASRRDRSSYNEQFF.

V is TRBV7-2 and J is TRBJ2-1; 7 positions match TRBD2. CDR1 is SGHTA and CDR2 is FQGNSA in the germline V gene. With 1 base clipped from V and 6 bases from J, the junction kept 6 bases outside the gene matches. The CDR3 length is 15 residues. The CDR3 bases are TGTGCCAGCAGCTTAGGGCCGGGACTAACCAATGAGCAGTTCTTC. It codes for CASSLGPGLTNEQFF. Variable domain in full (rest from reference TRBV7-2 and TRBJ2-1): GAGVSQSPSNKVTEKGKDVELRCDPISGHTALYWYRQSLGQGLEFLIYFQGNSAPDKSGLPSDRFSAERTGGSVSTLTIQRTQQEDSAVYLCASSLGPGLTNEQFFGPGTRLTVL.

J is TRBJ2-3 and V is TRBV18; tentative D call: TRBD1 (7 bases). Germline V gene sequence: CDR1 KGHSH, CDR2 LQKENI. The CDR3 has 15 amino acids. The ends were cut back, 6 bases at V and 5 bases at J, with 18 bases in the middle. In DNA form, the CDR3 reads TGTGCCAGCTCGCCGACTAGACAGGGCAGAGATACGCAGTATTTT. This codes for CASSPTRQGRDTQYF. The full variable domain, its missing parts supplied by reference TRBV18 and TRBJ2-3, is NAGVMQNPRHLVRRRGQEARLRCSPMKGHSHVYWYRQLPEEGLKFMVYLQKENIIDESGMPKERFSAEFPKEGPSILRIQQVVRGDSAAYFCASSPTRQGRDTQYFGPGTRLTVL.

The table lists this clone with a few counts. The chain links TRBV5-1 to TRBJ1-2; D may be TRBD1 (5 bases). CDR3 length equals 12 residues. Germline CDR1 and CDR2: SGHRS and YFSETQ. V lost 4 bases and J 3 bases, leaving 7 bases between the germline ends. CDR3 in DNA: TGCGCCAGCAGCACAGGCGACTATGGCTACACCTTC. It translates to CASSTGDYGYTF.

This clone has only a few counts. The chain combines TRBV7-9 with TRBJ2-2, with 9 bases matching TRBD1. Losses at the gene ends were 5 bases for V and 2 bases for J; bases not matched to a gene: 6. The CDR3 length is 16 residues. CDR1 SEHNR and CDR2 FQNEAQ come from the germline V gene (reference sequence). As DNA, the CDR3 is TGTGCCAGCAGCCTTAGACAGGGGGTTAACACCGGGGAGCTGTTTTTT. The encoded protein is CASSLRQGVNTGELFF.

This clone was seen only once. V usage is TRBV15 and J usage is TRBJ1-1; the D gene is possibly TRBD1 (6 bases). The V gene's germline CDR1 is LNHNV and CDR2 YYDKDF (reference sequence). The CDR3 has 18 amino acids. Trimming shortened V by 0 bases and J by 0 bases, and 17 bases separated the two germline ends. This chain's CDR3 is CATSRDSGGGNLNTEAFF. In nucleotides, the CDR3 is TGTGCCACCAGCAGAGATTCGGGCGGGGGCAACTTGAACACTGAAGCTTTCTTT. Together with reference TRBV15 and TRBJ1-1, the CDR3 gives the full variable domain: DAMVIQNPRYQVTQFGKPVTLSCSQTLNHNVMYWYQQKSSQAPKLLFHYYDKDFNNEADTPDNFQSRRPNTSFCFLDIRSPGLGDTAMYLCATSRDSGGGNLNTEAFFGQGTRLTVV.

This clone was observed a handful of times. The chain couples TRBV9 to TRBJ1-1; D unresolved. V was pared by 3 bases and J by 1 base, with 13 bases between. The CDR3 covers 15 residues. In germline, CDR1 is SGDLS, CDR2 YYNGEE. For the CDR3, the DNA is TGTGCCAGCAGCGAGGGCGTGAGGGAGAACACTGAAGCTTTCTTT. Translated: CASSEGVRENTEAFF.

CDR3 in amino acids: CASSARQGAKVQPQHF. The CDR3, as DNA: TGTGCCAGCAGTGCCCGACAGGGGGCGAAGGTTCAGCCCCAGCATTTT. The V call is TRBV6-1, the J call TRBJ1-5, with TRBD1 matching 10 bases. Germline CDR1 and CDR2: MNHNS and SASEGT. V lost 4 bases to trimming and J lost 6 bases; unmatched junction nucleotides: 9. The CDR3 runs to 16 residues.

This chain uses TRBV6-5 with TRBJ1-2; D possibly corresponds to TRBD1 (5 bases). The CDR3 totals 10 residues. Germline V CDR1 and CDR2: MNHEY, SVGAGI. V was clipped by 10 bases and J by 8 bases, with 11 bases between them. DNA for the CDR3: TGTGCCACCTTCTCAGGGGGCTACACCTTC. It codes for CATFSGGYTF.

V is TRBV10-3 and J is TRBJ1-1; 8 bases match TRBD1. Germline V gene sequence: CDR1 ENHRY, CDR2 SYGVKD. This CDR3 region has 14 residues. The junction had 6 bases not matched to a gene; V was cut back by 5 bases and J by 4 bases. The CDR3 nucleotides read TGTGCCATCAGTCAAATGCAGGGGGCCACTGAAGCTTTCTTT. Encoded protein: CAISQMQGATEAFF.

The rearrangement joins TRBV18 to TRBJ2-5, with TRBD2 matching 10 bases. The CDR3 runs 17 residues. Trimming took 2 bases from V and 5 from J; bases not matched to a gene: 11. CDR1 and CDR2 (germline): KGHSH, LQKENI. The CDR3 DNA follows: TGTGCCAGCTCACCAATGCACAGGACTAGCGGTGGGGAGACCCAGTACTTC. Translated: CASSPMHRTSGGETQYF.

The V and J genes are TRBV29-1 and TRBJ1-5, with 7 bases aligning to TRBD1. V gave up 6 bases and J gave up 5 bases; unmatched junction bases: 7. Germline CDR1 and CDR2: SQVTM and ANQGSEA. The CDR3 covers 13 residues. The CDR3 coding sequence is TGCAGCGTGGCCGGGACAGAAGATCAGCCCCAGCATTTT. This encodes CSVAGTEDQPQHF.

The chain joins TRBV12-3 or TRBV12-4 to TRBJ1-5; tentative D call: TRBD1 (6 bases). The CDR3 runs to 12 residues. Trimming shortened V by 6 bases and J by 7 bases, and 10 bases separated the two germline ends. The CDR3 DNA sequence: TGTGCCAGCAGGGGCAGGGGACAGCCCCAGCATTTT. It translates to CASRGRGQPQHF.

The gene calls are TRBV5-1 and TRBJ2-3, with 8 bases lining up with TRBD2. Trimming removed 0 bases from V and 1 base from J; junction bases left unmatched: 1. This CDR3 has 15 residues. The V gene's germline CDR1 is SGHRS and CDR2 YFSETQ. CDR3 nucleotide sequence: TGCGCCAGCAGCTTGGAACTAGCGGGCACAGATACGCAGTATTTT. Translating it yields CASSLELAGTDTQYF.

V and J are TRBV3-1 (or the pseudogene TRBV3-2) and TRBJ2-7, with D possibly matching TRBD2 (5 bases). The CDR3 covers 13 residues. V lost 3 bases, J lost 7 bases, and 13 bases lay in between. Germline-derived CDR1 and CDR2 are LGHDT and YNNKEL (reference sequence). Here the CDR3 reads CASSQTGLAEQYF. The DNA of the CDR3 is TGTGCCAGCAGCCAGACCGGACTTGCTGAGCAGTACTTC.

The chain couples TRBV7-8 to TRBJ1-5, with 7 positions matching TRBD1. With 5 bases clipped from V and 2 bases from J, the junction kept 3 bases outside the gene matches. Germline CDR1 SGHVS, CDR2 FQNEAQ. The CDR3 consists of 14 residues. The CDR3 nucleotides are TGTGCCAGCAGCCGGGACAGACGCAATCAGCCCCAGCATTTT. It yields the protein CASSRDRRNQPQHF.